This entry is about one T cell receptor (beta chain). As yet, its antigen is unknown. Noted time point: cycle 4 day 1 (C4D1), after 6 weeks of nivolumab. Every single patient, without exception, relapsed after autologous stem cell transplantation, and brentuximab vedotin exposure varied. Researchers used magnetic negative selection to pull out pure CD4+ T cells from thawed PBMCs. This record comes from a study of PD-1 blockade in classical Hodgkin lymphoma. Turning to the study itself: Patients were infused with nivolumab 3 mg/kg every 2 weeks. Whole-study results and caveats: After ASCT, patients who started nivolumab under 1 year later were excluded. Diversity in CD4+ TCRs, unlike that measured in CD8+ TCRs, had risen significantly by C4D1.

The CDR3 has 17 residues. V shed 5 bases and J 8 bases; nucleotides not matched to a gene: 16. Germline CDR1 SGHTA, CDR2 FQGNSA. Here immunoSEQ multiplex PCR was the method, and the copy in TCRdb shows in-frame clones only, minus some. Of about 30,000 clones in the sample, approximately 79% were seen once. The gene calls are TRBV7-2 and TRBJ1-4; 8 bases are a match to TRBD1. This clonotype was obtained from a human donor with classical Hodgkin lymphoma. The sequencing here drew on CD4+ T cells from blood, taken before the fourth cycle of nivolumab. This chain's CDR3 is CASSAIQGQANSEKLFF. The DNA of the CDR3 is TGTGCCAGCAGCGCTATTCAGGGACAGGCAAATTCGGAAAAACTGTTTTTT.